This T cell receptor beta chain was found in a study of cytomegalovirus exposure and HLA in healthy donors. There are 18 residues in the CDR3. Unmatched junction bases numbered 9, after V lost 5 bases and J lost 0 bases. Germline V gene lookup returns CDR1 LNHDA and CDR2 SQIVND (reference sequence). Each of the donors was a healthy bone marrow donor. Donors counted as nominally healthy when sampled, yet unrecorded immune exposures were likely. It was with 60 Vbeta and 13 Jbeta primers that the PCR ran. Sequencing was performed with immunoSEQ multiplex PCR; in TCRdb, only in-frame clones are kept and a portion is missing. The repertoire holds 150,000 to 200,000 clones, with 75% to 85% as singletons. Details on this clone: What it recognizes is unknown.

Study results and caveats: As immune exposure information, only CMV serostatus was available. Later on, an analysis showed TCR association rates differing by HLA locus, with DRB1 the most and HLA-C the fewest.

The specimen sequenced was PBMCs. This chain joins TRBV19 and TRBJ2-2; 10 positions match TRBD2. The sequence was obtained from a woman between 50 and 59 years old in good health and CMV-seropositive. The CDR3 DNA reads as TGTGCCAGTAGTGGCGGACTAGCGGACCATCCGAACACCGGGGAGCTGTTTTTT. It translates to CASSGGLADHPNTGELFF.